Each of the 22 T cell receptor beta chains below was sequenced from the same sample in a study of CD8+CD57+ T cells in acquired aplastic anemia. Flow cytometry had shown expanded CD8+CD57+ cells in the patients chosen for sequencing. The study profiled TCR beta VDJ and CDR3 using genomic DNA as template. Each CDR3 protein is one row after TCRdb ran MiXCR on the reads. Among approximately 250,000 distinct CDR3 sequences listed, approximately 86% were seen once. Sequencing input: sorted CD4+, CD8+, or CD8+CD57+ T cells (not recorded which) from PBMCs. These receptors were collected from a human donor with aplastic anemia.

The gene calls are TRBV2 and TRBJ2-7, with D tentatively TRBD1 or TRBD2 (5 bases each). Germline-derived CDR1 and CDR2 are SNHLY and FYNNEI. The CDR3 loop spans 14 amino acids. Trimming took off 8 bases at V and 8 bases at J, with 22 bases between the two ends. CDR3 region: CASGGRGTDKQQYF. CDR3 DNA sequence: TGTGCCAGCGGCGGCCGGGGCACAGATAAGCAGCAGTACTTC.

This clonotype was observed a handful of times. V and J are TRBV7-9 and TRBJ1-1; 8 positions match TRBD1. This CDR3 contains 15 residues. Germline V gene data show CDR1 as SEHNR and CDR2 as FQNEAQ (reference sequence). The V gene end was trimmed by 3 bases and the J gene end by 14 bases; junction bases not matched to a gene: 17. The DNA for the CDR3 is TGTGCCAGCAGCTTTCAAAGAACAGGGGGGAGCGATGAGTTCTTT. It yields the protein CASSFQRTGGSDEFF.

The chain couples TRBV20-1 to TRBJ1-1; TRBD1 might be the D (6 bases). V was trimmed by 2 bases and J by 8 bases, leaving 15 bases between them. This CDR3 comprises 13 residues. Germline lookup yields CDR1 DFQATT and CDR2 SNEGSKA (reference sequence). The CDR3 coding sequence is TGCAGTGCTAGACTAGCGGGGGGGCAAGAAGCTTTCTTT. It codes for CSARLAGGQEAFF.

This clonotype occurred once. This chain uses TRBV7-2 with TRBJ2-7; 7 bases agree with TRBD2. J gave up 10 bases and V 4 bases, and 19 bases lay outside the gene matches. Germline CDR1 and CDR2: SGHTA and FQGNSA. This CDR3 has 16 amino acids. This CDR3 is CASSSAGRANPPDQYV. CDR3 DNA: TGTGCCAGCAGCTCAGCGGGACGGGCGAACCCGCCGGATCAGTACGTC.

This chain uses TRBV7-2 with TRBJ2-7; D is possibly TRBD1 (6 bases). V lost 3 bases to trimming and J lost 2 bases, with 23 bases between them. This CDR3 comprises 18 residues. Germline CDR1 SGHTA, CDR2 FQGNSA. CDR3 loop: CASSFQQGWTAHTYEQYV. As DNA, the CDR3 is TGTGCCAGCAGCTTTCAACAGGGTTGGACAGCCCACACCTACGAGCAGTACGTC.

This clonotype was observed once. The junction shows a germline mismatch at one end, possibly a read error. V usage is TRBV2 and J usage is TRBJ2-1; the D gene is possibly TRBD2 (6 bases). This CDR3 has 14 residues. CDR1 is SNHLY and CDR2 is FYNNEI in the germline V gene. In DNA form, the CDR3 reads TGTGCCAGCGGCCGCGGGGCCACATACAATCAGCATTTCTTC. It specifies CASGRGATYNQHFF.

This clonotype appeared once. This chain links TRBV15 with TRBJ2-2; possibly TRBD1 for D (5 bases). Trimming stripped 4 bases from V and 4 bases from J, with 10 bases between. This CDR3 spans 14 amino acids. CDR1 and CDR2 from the germline V gene are LNHNV and YYDKDF (reference sequence). The CDR3 region is CATSNDSFTGELFF. The CDR3 coding sequence is TGTGCCACCAGCAACGACAGCTTCACCGGGGAGCTGTTTTTT.

The CDR3 region is CATSSDAGGRQPQHF. CDR3 nucleotide sequence: TGTGCCACCAGCAGTGACGCAGGGGGAAGGCAGCCCCAGCATTTT. The V gene is TRBV15, the J gene TRBJ1-5; 7 bases are shared with TRBD1. The CDR3 length is 15 residues. Germline CDR1 is LNHNV and CDR2 is YYDKDF (reference sequence). Losses at the gene ends were 3 bases for V and 7 bases for J; bases not matched to a gene: 9.

With regard to this clonotype: An end of the junction does not agree with germline; a read error may underlie this. CDR3: CASSIGPDGTALSF. Written as DNA, the CDR3 is TGTGCCAGCAGCATTGGTCCAGACGGGACGGCCCTTTCCTTC. V usage is TRBV7-8 and J usage is TRBJ2-5; D could derive from TRBD1 or TRBD2 (5 bases each). CDR1 is SGHVS and CDR2 is FQNEAQ in the germline V gene. The CDR3 covers 14 residues.

Comment on this clonotype: Since no conserved phenylalanine or tryptophan closes the CDR3, a read error is the likely cause. It is unclear where the CDR3 begins or ends on the DNA, so no DNA is shown, and the CDR3 is as TCRdb lists it. The genes are TRBV9 and TRBJ1-2; the table's TRBD1 call for D was not verified on the DNA. Both ends counted, the CDR3 spans 13 residues. The germline V gene encodes CDR1 SGDLS and CDR2 YYNGEE. The CDR3 region is CASSHWSAGAYVL.

With respect to this clonotype: One junction end disagrees with the germline gene, perhaps due to a read error. The genes are TRBV7-9 and TRBJ2-5, with no clear D. Germline CDR1 and CDR2: SEHNR and FQNEAQ (reference sequence). The CDR3 spans 12 residues. The CDR3 nucleotides are TGTGCCGGACGCTGGGCTACGGATACGCAGTACTTT. It is translated as CAGRWATDTQYF.

The chain recombines TRBV2 with TRBJ1-6, with D perhaps TRBD1 (6 bases). The germline CDR1 and CDR2 sequences are SNHLY and FYNNEI. V lost 6 bases to trimming and J lost 14 bases, with 17 bases between them. CDR3 length: 13 amino acids. CDR3 DNA: TGTGCCAGCAGGGACAGCCGCACTGGGACCCTCCACTTT. Its translation is CASRDSRTGTLHF.

With regard to this clonotype: The conserved phenylalanine or tryptophan is not found at the CDR3 terminus, so this likely reflects a read error. No DNA is shown, since the ends of the CDR3 on it are uncertain; the CDR3 is the one TCRdb lists. J is TRBJ2-5 and V is TRBV2; the table assigns TRBD1, which was not confirmed against the DNA. Inclusive of both ends, the CDR3 amounts to 15 amino acids. CDR1 is SNHLY and CDR2 is FYNNEI in the germline V gene. CDR3 protein: CASGDGGTGAQYFDP.

This chain connects TRBV9 to TRBJ2-2; D gene unclear. Germline V gene sequence: CDR1 SGDLS, CDR2 YYNGEE. The CDR3 spans 15 residues. The ends were cut back, 3 bases at V and 14 bases at J, with 23 bases in the middle. The CDR3 protein is CASSGWAAGTGVLFF. Written as DNA, the CDR3 is TGTGCCAGCAGCGGATGGGCCGCTGGCACCGGCGTCCTGTTTTTT.

About this clonotype: The conserved phenylalanine or tryptophan is not found at the CDR3 terminus, so this likely reflects a read error. The DNA is left out, because the CDR3 cannot be placed on it with certainty; the CDR3 is given as TCRdb lists it. This chain joins TRBV2 and TRBJ1-4; TRBD1 is the table's D call and was not checked against the DNA. The CDR3 is 15 amino acids in total, end residues counted. CDR1 SNHLY and CDR2 FYNNEI come from the germline V gene. CDR3 region: CASGDVGTDTQYLCS.

In nucleotides, the CDR3 is TGTGCCACCAGCAGAATGGGGTTTTACACTGAAGCTTTCTTT. It translates to CATSRMGFYTEAFF. This chain joins TRBV15 and TRBJ1-1; D unclear. The length of the CDR3 is 14 residues. Germline CDR1 reads LNHNV; CDR2 reads YYDKDF (reference sequence). Trimming pared 2 bases from V and 3 bases from J, leaving 10 bases between.

With regard to this clonotype: This CDR3 fails to terminate in the conserved phenylalanine or tryptophan, so it likely reflects a read error. No DNA is shown, since the ends of the CDR3 on it are uncertain; the CDR3 is the one TCRdb lists. The chain combines TRBV7-3 with TRBJ2-3; the table assigns TRBD1, which was not confirmed against the DNA. From germline, CDR1 is SGHTA and CDR2 FQGTGA. Inclusive of both ends, the CDR3 amounts to 13 amino acids. CDR3 residues: CASGSGDPVTQFS.

For this clonotype: The junction shows a germline mismatch at one end, possibly a read error. The J gene is TRBJ2-3, the V gene TRBV7-2, with D possibly matching TRBD2 (5 bases). The CDR3 loop spans 14 amino acids. Germline CDR1 reads SGHTA; CDR2 reads FQGNSA. CDR3 in DNA: TGTGCCAGCAGCTTAGTAGGCGCTAGCTCCTACGAGCAGTTT. Residues: CASSLVGASSYEQF.

The V call is TRBV19, the J call TRBJ1-6; 10 bases line up with TRBD1. CDR1 is LNHDA and CDR2 is SQIVND in the germline V gene (reference sequence). There are 14 residues in the CDR3. J was trimmed by 7 bases and V by 6 bases; bases with no gene match: 3. CDR3: CASRGTGVNSPLHF. DNA for the CDR3: TGTGCCAGTAGGGGGACAGGGGTGAATTCACCCCTCCACTTT.

This clonotype was observed a few times. The chain employs TRBV29-1 and TRBJ1-2, with a weak D call TRBD1 (5 bases). This CDR3 is 11 amino acids long. Germline V lookup: CDR1 SQVTM, CDR2 ANQGSEA. The V end lost 1 base, the J end lost 8 bases, and 8 bases lay between the germline ends. The CDR3 here is CSVEGGGGYTF. CDR3 nucleotide sequence: TGCAGCGTTGAAGGCGGGGGGGGCTACACCTTC.

The V call is TRBV7-9, the J call TRBJ1-2, with TRBD1 identical over 8 bases. V shed 4 bases and J 11 bases; nucleotides not matched to a gene: 18. The CDR3 totals 16 residues. Germline V gene data show CDR1 as SEHNR and CDR2 as FQNEAQ (reference sequence). The CDR3 region has the DNA TGTGCCAGCAGCTCACAGGGGGGTGAGCAGGTATTCGGGTACACCTTC. Translating it yields CASSSQGGEQVFGYTF.

The gene calls are TRBV19 and TRBJ2-1, with D possibly TRBD1 on 5 matching bases. This CDR3 has 15 amino acids. Trimming stripped 5 bases from V and 13 bases from J, with 24 bases between. Looked up from germline, CDR1 is LNHDA and CDR2 is SQIVND (reference sequence). CDR3 loop: CASSVTGASSNSQFF. The CDR3 DNA follows: TGTGCCAGTAGTGTTACAGGCGCTTCTTCCAATTCTCAGTTCTTC.